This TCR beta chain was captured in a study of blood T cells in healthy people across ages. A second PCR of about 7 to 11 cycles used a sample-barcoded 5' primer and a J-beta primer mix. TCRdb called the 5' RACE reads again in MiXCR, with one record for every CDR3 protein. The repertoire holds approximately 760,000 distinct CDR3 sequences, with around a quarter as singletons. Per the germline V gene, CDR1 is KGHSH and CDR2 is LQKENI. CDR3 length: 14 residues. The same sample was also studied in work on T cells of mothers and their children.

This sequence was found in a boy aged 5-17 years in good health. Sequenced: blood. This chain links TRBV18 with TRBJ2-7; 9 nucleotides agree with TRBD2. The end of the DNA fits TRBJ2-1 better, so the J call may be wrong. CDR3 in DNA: TGTGCCAGCTCAGACGGGACTAGCTCCGGTGAGCAGTTCTTC. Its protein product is CASSDGTSSGEQFF.